The 30 T cell receptor beta chains reported below all come from one sample, sequenced in a study of T cells in Graves' hyperthyroidism and ophthalmopathy. RNA transcripts yielded amplified TCR beta CDR3 regions. Initially, a first-round RT-PCR of the TCR CDR3 employed the HTBI primer set. Each CDR3 protein is one row after TCRdb ran MiXCR on the multiplex PCR reads. The table includes about 640,000 distinct CDR3 sequences, 20% detected once. Sequencing input: blood. Source of these receptors: a man aged 30-40 years with Graves' ophthalmopathy.

This clonotype was seen at least ten times. The rearrangement uses TRBV6-2 or TRBV6-3 and TRBJ1-1, with TRBD1 matching 12 bases. V lost 8 bases to trimming and J lost 4 bases; unmatched junction nucleotides: 8. The CDR3 sequence is 15 residues long. Germline V lookup: CDR1 MNHEY, CDR2 SVGEGT. The CDR3 sequence: CASGDRGRRTTEAFF. The CDR3 DNA reads TGTGCCAGCGGGGACAGGGGGCGACGAACCACTGAAGCTTTCTTT.

The sample holds a few counts of this clonotype. V usage is TRBV5-5 and J usage is TRBJ1-5, with D possibly TRBD1 on 6 matching bases. The CDR3 has 15 amino acids. With 2 bases removed from V and 2 bases from J, the gap between germline ends came to 11 bases. In germline, CDR1 is SGHKS, CDR2 YYEKEE (reference sequence). For the CDR3, the DNA is TGTGCCAGCAGCTTCTCAGGGGATGGCAATCAGCCCCAGCATTTT. It yields the protein CASSFSGDGNQPQHF.

This clonotype was detected ten times or more. The genes are TRBV27 and TRBJ2-5; a possible D gene is TRBD1 (5 bases). The germline V and J ends were trimmed by 4 bases and 0 bases, with 12 bases remaining between them. Germline V gives CDR1 MNHEY, CDR2 SMNVEV (reference sequence). The CDR3 totals 15 residues. The CDR3 DNA follows: TGTGCCAGCAGTTCGGACATACTCCACCAAGAGACCCAGTACTTC. This translates into CASSSDILHQETQYF.

The chain links TRBV15 to TRBJ2-2; 8 bases map to TRBD1. This CDR3 region has 16 residues. The trim removed 1 base at V and 5 bases at J, leaving 6 bases unmatched. CDR1 and CDR2 (germline): LNHNV, YYDKDF (reference sequence). In nucleotides, the CDR3 is TGTGCCACCAGCAGAGGAAGGGACAGGAGGACCGGGGAGCTGTTTTTT. Encoded protein: CATSRGRDRRTGELFF.

The genes are TRBV4-3 and TRBJ2-7, with D possibly matching TRBD1 (6 bases). V lost 4 bases and J 5 bases, leaving 18 bases between the germline ends. This CDR3 has 15 residues. The germline gives CDR1 LGHNA, CDR2 YSLEER. CDR3 in amino acids: CASSLNRDMLDEQYF. The CDR3 region has the DNA TGCGCCAGCAGCCTTAACCGGGACATGTTGGACGAGCAGTACTTC.

In DNA form, the CDR3 reads TGTGCCAGCGGCCGGGACAATCTCAGAAATGAGCAGTTCTTC. Protein product: CASGRDNLRNEQFF. The rearrangement links TRBV6-1 to TRBJ2-1; tentatively, D is TRBD1 (6 bases). CDR1 is MNHNS and CDR2 is SASEGT in the germline V gene. There are 14 residues in the CDR3. Trimming pared 8 bases from V and 7 bases from J, leaving 18 bases between.

CDR3 nucleotide sequence: TGTGCCAGCAGCCTAGGACTAGCGGAGTACTTC. Protein sequence: CASSLGLAEYF. The chain is built from TRBV3-1 and TRBJ2-5, with 10 bases aligning to TRBD2. This CDR3 is built from 11 residues. Germline V gene lookup returns CDR1 LGHDT and CDR2 YNNKEL (reference sequence). J was trimmed by 12 bases and V by 4 bases; bases with no gene match: 2.

This clonotype has a single count. The genes are TRBV6-2 or TRBV6-3 and TRBJ2-3; D uncertain. Trimming took 8 bases from V and 6 from J, leaving 15 bases between them. CDR3 length: 13 amino acids. Per germline, CDR1 MNHEY and CDR2 SVGEGT. CDR3 bases: TGTGCCAGCGGGTTAGCCCAGTGGGATACGCAGTATTTT. As protein: CASGLAQWDTQYF.

The CDR3 region has the DNA TGTGCCAGCAGCGTGAGCCCGACTAGTGCCAGAGAATACGAGCAGTACTTC. Translation: CASSVSPTSAREYEQYF. The rearrangement links TRBV9 to TRBJ2-7; perhaps TRBD2 as D (6 bases). Germline values: CDR1 SGDLS, CDR2 YYNGEE. The CDR3 extends over 17 amino acids. V lost 2 bases and J 4 bases, leaving 22 bases between the germline ends.

This clonotype was detected only a few times. Here the CDR3 DNA reads TGCAGTGCTCGCGCCGGGACAGCTTACCCTAACTATGGCTACACCTTC. Amino acids: CSARAGTAYPNYGYTF. This chain joins TRBV20-1 and TRBJ1-2; 7 positions match TRBD1. Per germline, CDR1 DFQATT and CDR2 SNEGSKA (reference sequence). The CDR3 extends over 16 amino acids. V dropped 5 bases and J dropped 0; count of bases not matched to a gene: 12.

In its sample, this clonotype was seen a few times. The V gene is TRBV7-2, the J gene TRBJ2-1; TRBD2 aligns across 10 bases. Germline values: CDR1 SGHTA, CDR2 FQGNSA. J lost 8 bases, V lost 5 bases, and 12 bases had no gene match. This CDR3 comprises 16 residues. The CDR3 protein is CASSPPSGRGVHEQFF. Here the CDR3 DNA reads TGTGCCAGCAGCCCCCCTAGCGGGAGAGGCGTCCATGAGCAGTTCTTC.

This clonotype has a handful of counts. The genes are TRBV9 and TRBJ2-7; no firm D call. This CDR3 has 14 amino acids. Germline CDR1 SGDLS, CDR2 YYNGEE. Trimming took off 4 bases at V and 2 bases at J, with 13 bases between the two ends. The CDR3 DNA reads TGTGCCAGCAGCCGAGAGACCGGCGCCTACGAGCAGTACTTC. Protein product: CASSRETGAYEQYF. The full variable domain, in which reference TRBV9 and TRBJ2-7 provide the parts outside the CDR3, is DSGVTQTPKHLITATGQRVTLRCSPRSGDLSVYWYQQSLDQGLQFLIQYYNGEERAKGNILERFSAQQFPDLHSELNLSSLELGDSALYFCASSRETGAYEQYFGPGTRLTVT.

The table lists this clonotype with many counts. The chain combines TRBV12-3 or TRBV12-4 with TRBJ1-1; D call uncertain. This CDR3 comprises 14 residues. Trimming pared 5 bases from V and 0 bases from J, leaving 10 bases between. CDR3 coding DNA: TGTGCCAGCAGTACCGTGGGGTTGAACACTGAAGCTTTCTTT. Protein: CASSTVGLNTEAFF.

The V and J genes are TRBV27 and TRBJ2-7; maybe TRBD1 (6 bases). The CDR3 has 12 residues. CDR1 and CDR2 (germline): MNHEY, SMNVEV (reference sequence). The V end was cut by 9 bases, the J end by 2 bases, with 11 bases between. CDR3 sequence reads: CASGDTAYEQYF. The CDR3 coding sequence is TGTGCCAGTGGGGACACGGCCTACGAGCAGTACTTC.

This clonotype has a count of ten or more. The chain couples TRBV6-1 to TRBJ1-4, with D maybe TRBD1 (5 bases). Germline V gene data show CDR1 as MNHNS and CDR2 as SASEGT. The CDR3 sequence is 14 residues long. V was shortened by 5 bases and J by 7 bases, with 14 bases between the two germline ends. CDR3 amino acids: CASSSRDLTEKLFF. The CDR3 DNA is TGTGCCAGCAGTTCGCGGGACCTCACTGAAAAACTGTTTTTT.

The J gene is TRBJ2-1, the V gene TRBV28; 8 bases agree with TRBD2. V was clipped by 3 bases and J by 4 bases; unmatched bases: 8. In germline, CDR1 is MDHEN, CDR2 SYDVKM. The CDR3 has 16 residues. The CDR3 loop reads CASSLGASGSYNEQFF. The DNA of the CDR3 is TGTGCCAGCAGTTTGGGGGCTAGCGGGTCTTACAATGAGCAGTTCTTC.

This clonotype was found a few times. V gene TRBV6-2 or TRBV6-3 combines with J gene TRBJ1-1; the match to TRBD1 covers 8 bases. Germline trimming cut 5 bases from V and 5 bases from J; bases unmatched to any gene: 10. The CDR3 totals 15 residues. CDR1 MNHEY and CDR2 SVGEGT come from the germline V gene. The CDR3 sequence is CASSPLHTGGTEAFF. The CDR3 DNA is TGTGCCAGCAGTCCTTTGCATACAGGGGGAACTGAAGCTTTCTTT.

This clonotype came up a few times. The V and J genes are TRBV30 and TRBJ1-5; no firm D call. The CDR3 extends over 13 amino acids. The V and J ends lost 0 bases and 4 bases respectively, with 7 bases between them. The germline V gene has CDR1 GTSNPN and CDR2 SVGIG (reference sequence). The CDR3 loop is CAWSVGGNQPQHF. CDR3 nucleotides: TGTGCCTGGAGTGTAGGTGGAAATCAGCCCCAGCATTTT.

This clonotype was counted only a few times. This chain uses TRBV11-2 with TRBJ2-2; TRBD2 agrees at 7 bases. Germline CDR1 SGHAT, CDR2 FQNNGV. V dropped 3 bases and J dropped 5; count of bases not matched to a gene: 6. The CDR3 is 15 residues long. DNA of the CDR3: TGTGCCAGCAGCTTGAATTGGGGGGGTACCGGGGAGCTGTTTTTT. It specifies CASSLNWGGTGELFF.

This clonotype was detected only a few times. The chain uses TRBV24-1 and TRBJ2-7, with D perhaps TRBD1 or TRBD2 (5 bases each). The V gene lost 7 bases and the J gene lost 0 bases, with 9 bases spanning the gap. Looked up from germline, CDR1 is KGHDR and CDR2 is SFDVKD. The CDR3 sequence is 13 residues long. The CDR3 region has the DNA TGTGCCACCAGGGGGACCGGCTCCTACGAGCAGTACTTC. Translating it yields CATRGTGSYEQYF.

The rearrangement uses TRBV6-4 and TRBJ2-5, with 8 bases matching TRBD1. CDR3 size: 16 residues. CDR1 MRHNA and CDR2 SNTAGT come from the germline V gene. The V segment lost 5 bases and the J segment 5 bases; nucleotides outside the gene matches: 13. The CDR3 sequence: CASSYATGQATETQYF. The CDR3 nucleotides are TGTGCCAGCAGTTACGCCACGGGACAGGCAACGGAGACCCAGTACTTC.

The J gene is TRBJ1-1, the V gene TRBV5-1; a weak D match, TRBD1 (6 bases). In germline, CDR1 is SGHRS, CDR2 YFSETQ. The ends were cut back, 3 bases at V and 0 bases at J, with 15 bases in the middle. This CDR3 is 16 amino acids long. In DNA, the CDR3 is TGCGCCAGCAGCTATTCCGGACAGATGATGAACACTGAAGCTTTCTTT. Protein product: CASSYSGQMMNTEAFF.

This clonotype was recorded a few times. V usage is TRBV20-1 and J usage is TRBJ2-2; 7 bases are a match to TRBD1. Trimming removed 5 bases from V and 7 bases from J; junction bases left unmatched: 13. This CDR3 contains 15 residues. CDR1 and CDR2 (germline): DFQATT, SNEGSKA (reference sequence). The CDR3: CSAQTQTGRGGELFF. The CDR3 nucleotides read TGCAGTGCTCAAACCCAGACAGGGAGAGGCGGGGAGCTGTTTTTT.

This chain joins TRBV6-2 or TRBV6-3 and TRBJ2-5, with 10 bases lining up with TRBD2. Germline trimming cut 2 bases from V and 1 base from J; bases unmatched to any gene: 10. This CDR3 has 18 amino acids. CDR1 MNHEY and CDR2 SVGEGT come from the germline V gene. This chain's CDR3 is CASSYGLSSGRIQETQYF. Here the CDR3 DNA reads TGTGCCAGCAGTTACGGGCTATCTAGCGGGAGAATCCAAGAGACCCAGTACTTC.

In its sample, this clonotype was seen many times. The chain recombines TRBV20-1 with TRBJ2-1, with 8 bases aligning to TRBD2. Germline-derived CDR1 and CDR2 are DFQATT and SNEGSKA (reference sequence). The CDR3 contains 14 residues. The junction had 4 bases not matched to a gene; V was cut back by 1 base and J by 5 bases. The CDR3 spells CSARVLAADNEQFF. The CDR3 DNA follows: TGCAGTGCTAGAGTACTAGCGGCCGACAATGAGCAGTTCTTC.

The chain has TRBV20-1 and TRBJ2-1; 10 nucleotides align to TRBD2. V lost 3 bases, J lost 9 bases, and 11 bases stayed unmatched. The CDR3 runs 15 residues. The V gene's germline CDR1 is DFQATT and CDR2 SNEGSKA (reference sequence). The CDR3 DNA is TGCAGTGCTAGGGCTTTGAAGCGGGAGGGGGGTGAGCAGTTCTTC. This encodes CSARALKREGGEQFF.

This clonotype occurred many times. The V and J genes are TRBV28 and TRBJ2-5; tentatively, D is TRBD2 (5 bases). Germline values: CDR1 MDHEN, CDR2 SYDVKM. This CDR3 comprises 16 residues. V gave up 5 bases and J gave up 4 bases, with 20 bases separating them. The CDR3 region is CASSPRELGATETQYF. In nucleotides, the CDR3 is TGTGCCAGCAGTCCGAGGGAGTTGGGTGCTACAGAGACCCAGTACTTC.

The chain couples TRBV5-1 to TRBJ2-5; 8 positions match TRBD1. In germline, CDR1 is SGHRS, CDR2 YFSETQ. CDR3 size: 15 residues. V shed 4 bases and J 5 bases; nucleotides not matched to a gene: 10. This CDR3 is CASSGWTGRTETQYF. The CDR3 coding sequence is TGCGCCAGCAGCGGATGGACAGGGAGGACGGAGACCCAGTACTTC. The complete variable domain, with remaining parts taken from reference TRBV5-1 and TRBJ2-5, reads KAGVTQTPRYLIKTRGQQVTLSCSPISGHRSVSWYQQTPGQGLQFLFEYFSETQRNKGNFPGRFSGRQFSNSRSEMNVSTLELGDSALYLCASSGWTGRTETQYFGPGTRLLVL.

The chain combines TRBV27 with TRBJ2-2; D is uncertain. The germline V and J ends were trimmed by 3 bases and 0 bases, with 8 bases remaining between them. This CDR3 comprises 15 residues. The germline gives CDR1 MNHEY, CDR2 SMNVEV (reference sequence). The chain's CDR3 is CASSLRDANTGELFF. As DNA, the CDR3 is TGTGCCAGCAGTTTGCGAGACGCGAACACCGGGGAGCTGTTTTTT.

This clonotype was seen many times. The chain combines TRBV5-1 with TRBJ2-7; 10 positions agree with TRBD2. The V and J ends lost 7 bases and 2 bases, in that order; junction bases with no gene match: 9. The length of the CDR3 is 15 residues. The germline V gene encodes CDR1 SGHRS and CDR2 YFSETQ. The CDR3 region is CASGDGAGGPYEQYF. The CDR3 DNA reads TGCGCCAGCGGCGACGGAGCGGGAGGGCCCTACGAGCAGTACTTC.